This record concerns one T cell receptor (beta chain) sequence. This sample is drawn from a study of blood T cell repertoires in COVID-19. In the original processing: Nucleated cell counts were estimated from reference gene primer amplification. The repertoire was sequenced with immunoSEQ multiplex PCR; TCRdb's copy has only in-frame clones and lacks some. V and J calls and clone size are as listed in that table; D and trimming were resolved from the DNA. The table shows a few hundred thousand clones, with roughly 89% occurring only once. Participants reported their clinical history, and cohort assignment relied on those reports. V was pared by 4 bases and J by 1 base, with 3 bases of the junction left unmatched. The CDR3 contains 15 residues. In germline, CDR1 is MDHEN, CDR2 SYDVKM.

V usage is TRBV28 and J usage is TRBJ2-2, with 7 bases identical to TRBD1. This clonotype was obtained from a woman between 50 and 59 years old who had been exposed to COVID-19. The source material was PBMCs or T cells enriched from blood (not recorded which). The CDR3 DNA follows: TGTGCCAGCAGTTGGACAGGATTGAACACCGGGGAGCTGTTTTTT. Translation: CASSWTGLNTGELFF.